One sample yielded the 27 T cell receptor beta chains listed below, sequenced in a study of T cell responses to AZD1222 COVID-19 vaccine. The assay was immunoSEQ multiplex PCR, and TCRdb's table has in-frame clones only and misses some. The repertoire has fewer than 150,000 clones, over 85% of them found once; the top ten carry around 3.3%. Here the sequenced sample was peripheral blood, taken on day 0 of AZD1222 vaccination. The receptors come from an adult in good health.

The V call is TRBV7-2, the J call TRBJ2-2; D might be TRBD1 (6 bases). Germline V lookup: CDR1 SGHTA, CDR2 FQGNSA. The CDR3 loop spans 15 amino acids. V lost 3 bases to trimming and J lost 1 base, with 9 bases between them. CDR3 sequence: CASSLDRLNTGELFF. The CDR3 DNA reads TGTGCCAGCAGCTTGGACAGACTGAACACCGGGGAGCTGTTTTTT.

The rearrangement uses TRBV25-1 and TRBJ2-7; no firm D call. This CDR3 is 14 amino acids long. CDR1 and CDR2 (germline): MGHDK, SYGVNS. The V and J ends lost 5 bases and 3 bases respectively, with 14 bases between them. The CDR3 DNA is TGTGCCAGCAGTCCCCTCGTGACAAACTACGAGCAGTACTTC. Its translation: CASSPLVTNYEQYF.

The chain uses TRBV5-8 and TRBJ1-2; D unresolved. The germline V gene encodes CDR1 SGHTS and CDR2 YDEGEE. V lost 0 bases, J lost 6 bases, and 9 bases lay in between. The CDR3 is made up of 13 amino acids. CDR3 protein: CASSLAGENGYTF. The CDR3 nucleotides are TGTGCCAGCAGCTTGGCCGGGGAAAATGGCTACACCTTC.

The genes are TRBV4-2 and TRBJ1-3; the D is unclear. The CDR3 sequence is 15 residues long. Trimming shortened V by 0 bases and J by 1 base, and 7 bases separated the two germline ends. Germline CDR1 is LGHNA and CDR2 is YNFKEQ. The CDR3 sequence: CASSQEGRSGNTIYF. CDR3 sequence (DNA): TGTGCCAGCAGCCAAGAAGGGAGATCTGGAAACACCATATATTTT.

This clone was recorded once. The J gene is TRBJ1-6, the V gene TRBV28; D uncertain. The germline gives CDR1 MDHEN, CDR2 SYDVKM. Trimming removed 6 bases from V and 13 bases from J, with 16 bases in between. The CDR3 length is 13 residues. This CDR3 is CASSRQGSGPLHF. The CDR3 DNA reads as TGTGCCAGCAGCAGACAAGGATCTGGGCCCCTCCACTTT.

The chain links TRBV27 to TRBJ2-1, with D perhaps matching TRBD2 (5 bases). The germline V gene encodes CDR1 MNHEY and CDR2 SMNVEV (reference sequence). This CDR3 region has 15 residues. V was pared by 4 bases and J by 0 bases, with 10 bases between. For the CDR3, the DNA is TGTGCCAGCAGTTGGAGGAGGAGCTCCTACAATGAGCAGTTCTTC. Translating it yields CASSWRRSSYNEQFF.

The rearrangement links TRBV27 to TRBJ1-3; D is undetermined. V shed 2 bases and J shed 4 bases, with 9 bases lying between them. CDR3 size: 14 residues. Germline CDR1 and CDR2: MNHEY and SMNVEV (reference sequence). The CDR3 loop is CASSLGGPGNTIYF. The DNA for the CDR3 is TGTGCCAGCAGTTTAGGCGGACCCGGAAACACCATATATTTT.

Concerning this clone itself: At the DNA level, this CDR3 is encoded by other sequences in the same sample as well. V gene TRBV5-8 combines with J gene TRBJ1-5; possibly TRBD1 for D (6 bases). The germline V and J ends were trimmed by 0 bases and 6 bases, with 13 bases remaining between them. The CDR3 loop spans 15 amino acids. Germline lookup yields CDR1 SGHTS and CDR2 YDEGEE. DNA for the CDR3: TGTGCCAGCAGCTTGGAAGGGGGGAGCGGTCAGCCCCAGCATTTT. It yields the protein CASSLEGGSGQPQHF.

V is TRBV28 and J is TRBJ1-3, with 9 bases lining up with TRBD1. Germline assignment: CDR1 MDHEN and CDR2 SYDVKM. The trim removed 3 bases at V and 4 bases at J, leaving 4 bases unmatched. The CDR3 contains 15 residues. The CDR3 DNA sequence: TGTGCCAGCAGTTTCACGGGACAGGGCGGAAACACCATATATTTT. Amino acids: CASSFTGQGGNTIYF.

The count of this clone is one. This chain connects TRBV5-4 to TRBJ1-2; 10 bases map to TRBD1. The V segment lost 4 bases and the J segment 2 bases; nucleotides outside the gene matches: 5. In germline, CDR1 is SGHNT, CDR2 YYREEE (reference sequence). This CDR3 has 15 residues. Here the CDR3 reads CASSTPTGGNYGYTF. CDR3 sequence (DNA): TGTGCCAGCAGCACTCCGACAGGGGGCAACTATGGCTACACCTTC.

In DNA, the CDR3 is TGCGCCAGCAGCTTAGACGGGGACGAGCAGTACTTC. Protein product: CASSLDGDEQYF. The V gene is TRBV10-1, the J gene TRBJ2-7; D is perhaps TRBD2 (5 bases). V dropped 6 bases and J dropped 5 bases, with 11 bases sitting between them. The length of the CDR3 is 12 residues. Germline V lookup: CDR1 WNHNN, CDR2 SYGVQD (reference sequence).

The chain joins TRBV7-9 to TRBJ1-4; 7 bases agree with TRBD1. The germline V gene has CDR1 SEHNR and CDR2 FQNEAQ (reference sequence). Germline trimming cut 3 bases from V and 4 bases from J; bases unmatched to any gene: 2. The CDR3 spans 14 residues. CDR3 amino acids: CASSFRQGNEKLFF. The CDR3 coding sequence is TGTGCCAGCAGCTTCCGACAGGGTAATGAAAAACTGTTTTTT.

Only one count was recorded for this clone. The V call is TRBV19, the J call TRBJ2-7; 13 bases fit TRBD2. The CDR3 length is 17 residues. The germline V gene encodes CDR1 LNHDA and CDR2 SQIVND (reference sequence). V lost 1 base, J lost 2 bases, and 5 bases stayed unmatched. The CDR3 nucleotides are TGTGCCAGTAGTATAGGGACTAGCGGGAGCGCTCCCTACGAGCAGTACTTC. It specifies CASSIGTSGSAPYEQYF.

This rearrangement joins TRBV6-2 or TRBV6-3 to TRBJ2-5; D is unclear. CDR1 and CDR2 from the germline V gene are MNHEY and SVGEGT. V was shortened by 6 bases and J by 3 bases, with 5 bases between the two germline ends. CDR3 length: 11 residues. The CDR3 coding sequence is TGTGCCAGCAGCCTAAAAGAGACCCAGTACTTC. Residues: CASSLKETQYF.

The V gene is TRBV9, the J gene TRBJ1-3; 7 bases align to TRBD1. Germline-derived CDR1 and CDR2 are SGDLS and YYNGEE. The CDR3 is 18 amino acids. V shed 0 bases, J shed 0 bases, and the junction held 9 bases outside the gene matches. This chain's CDR3 is CASSVEGGQSISGNTIYF. CDR3 nucleotides: TGTGCCAGCAGCGTAGAGGGGGGACAGTCCATCTCTGGAAACACCATATATTTT.

The J gene is TRBJ1-2, the V gene TRBV12-3 or TRBV12-4; perhaps TRBD1 as D (5 bases). CDR3 length: 12 residues. Trimming took 7 bases from V and 13 from J, leaving 19 bases between them. CDR3 in amino acids: CASTLVGRACTF. DNA for the CDR3: TGTGCCAGCACCTTGGTGGGCAGGGCATGCACCTTC.

The chain employs TRBV7-9 and TRBJ2-1; D is unresolved. With 5 bases removed from V and 6 bases from J, the gap between germline ends came to 14 bases. The CDR3 loop spans 14 amino acids. Germline CDR1 reads SEHNR; CDR2 reads FQNEAQ (reference sequence). The CDR3 loop is CASSHGGEINEQFF. The DNA for the CDR3 is TGTGCCAGCAGCCACGGTGGTGAGATCAATGAGCAGTTCTTC.

The DNA for the CDR3 is TGTGCCAGCAGCGTAGGTGTCAGGGGCCCTGGGGCCAACGTCCTGACTTTC. This encodes CASSVGVRGPGANVLTF. This chain links TRBV9 with TRBJ2-6; maybe TRBD1 (6 bases). The CDR3 sequence is 17 residues long. The germline CDR1 and CDR2 sequences are SGDLS and YYNGEE. Trimming removed 0 bases from V and 2 bases from J, with 12 bases in between.

The gene calls are TRBV10-3 and TRBJ1-4; 7 bases agree with TRBD1. Germline loops: CDR1 ENHRY, CDR2 SYGVKD. The CDR3 extends over 18 amino acids. J gave up 6 bases and V 7 bases, and 20 bases lay outside the gene matches. This CDR3 reads CAINLRVGQVPRDEKLFF. The CDR3 DNA reads as TGTGCCATCAATCTAAGGGTAGGACAGGTGCCCCGAGATGAAAAACTGTTTTTT.

The rearrangement uses TRBV28 and TRBJ1-1, with 7 bases that match TRBD1. V shed 3 bases, J shed 3 bases, and the junction held 7 bases outside the gene matches. Germline-derived CDR1 and CDR2 are MDHEN and SYDVKM. The CDR3 runs to 15 residues. The DNA for the CDR3 is TGTGCCAGCAGTTTCAGGGGGGAGATCGACACTGAAGCTTTCTTT. Translation gives CASSFRGEIDTEAFF.

This chain links TRBV23-1 with TRBJ2-7; D gene unclear. TRBV23-1 is treated as an ORF (open reading frame) with a function not yet certain. This CDR3 has 13 residues. The germline V and J ends were trimmed by 0 bases and 3 bases, with 6 bases remaining between them. The CDR3: CASSQSRHYEQYF. CDR3 DNA sequence: TGCGCCAGCAGTCAATCGCGGCACTACGAGCAGTACTTC.

This chain's CDR3 is CASSWGTDTQYF. The CDR3 nucleotides are TGTGCCAGCAGTTGGGGCACAGATACGCAGTATTTT. The V and J genes are TRBV28 and TRBJ2-3; no clear D gene. The germline V gene has CDR1 MDHEN and CDR2 SYDVKM. V lost 4 bases, J lost 1 base, and 3 bases lay in between. The CDR3 is made up of 12 amino acids.

V and J are TRBV9 and TRBJ2-7; TRBD2 matches 12 bases. This CDR3 has 15 amino acids. The V gene end was trimmed by 4 bases and the J gene end by 3 bases; junction bases not matched to a gene: 5. Germline V gene lookup returns CDR1 SGDLS and CDR2 YYNGEE. CDR3: CASSPRLAGDYEQYF. The CDR3 coding sequence is TGTGCCAGCAGCCCTCGACTAGCGGGGGACTACGAGCAGTACTTC.

The chain is built from TRBV10-3 and TRBJ2-7; 7 bases align to TRBD1. The V segment lost 4 bases and the J segment 1 base; nucleotides outside the gene matches: 4. The CDR3 runs to 14 residues. Germline V gene data show CDR1 as ENHRY and CDR2 as SYGVKD. The CDR3 sequence: CAISAGTASYEQYF. CDR3 nucleotide sequence: TGTGCCATCAGTGCCGGGACAGCTTCCTACGAGCAGTACTTC.

The chain uses TRBV6-5 and TRBJ1-1, with D uncertain. The CDR3 loop spans 14 amino acids. The ends were cut back, 3 bases at V and 5 bases at J, with 13 bases in the middle. The V gene's germline CDR1 is MNHEY and CDR2 SVGAGI. The DNA of the CDR3 is TGTGCCAGCAGTTATGAGGGCGAGCGGACTGAAGCTTTCTTT. This gives the protein CASSYEGERTEAFF.

The chain joins TRBV11-2 to TRBJ2-4; maybe TRBD2 (5 bases). V was cut by 1 base and J by 9 bases, with 16 bases left in between. Per germline, CDR1 SGHAT and CDR2 FQNNGV. The CDR3 runs to 15 residues. The CDR3 bases are TGTGCCAGCAGCTTAGCGTCTCGGGGAGTAGGCATTCAGTACTTC. Encoded protein: CASSLASRGVGIQYF.

The genes are TRBV12-3 or TRBV12-4 and TRBJ2-7; a weak D match, TRBD2 (5 bases). This CDR3 region has 13 residues. Trimming took 6 bases from V and 6 from J, leaving 15 bases between them. This CDR3 is CASSRQEASEQYF. As DNA, the CDR3 is TGTGCCAGCAGCCGGCAGGAGGCGTCCGAGCAGTACTTC.